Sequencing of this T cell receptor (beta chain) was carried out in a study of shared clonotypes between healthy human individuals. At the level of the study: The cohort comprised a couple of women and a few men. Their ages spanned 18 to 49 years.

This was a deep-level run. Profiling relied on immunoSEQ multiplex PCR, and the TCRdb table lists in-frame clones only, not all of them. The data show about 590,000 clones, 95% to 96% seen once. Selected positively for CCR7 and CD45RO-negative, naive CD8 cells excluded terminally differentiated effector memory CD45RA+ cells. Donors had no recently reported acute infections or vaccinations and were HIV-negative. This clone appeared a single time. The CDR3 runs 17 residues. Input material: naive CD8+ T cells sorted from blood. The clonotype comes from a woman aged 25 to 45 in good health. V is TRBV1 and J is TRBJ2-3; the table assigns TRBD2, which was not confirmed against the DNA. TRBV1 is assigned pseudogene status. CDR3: CTSSQAGLAGELDTQYF. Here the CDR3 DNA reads TGCACCAGCAGCCAAGCGGGACTAGCGGGAGAGCTAGATACGCAGTATTTT.